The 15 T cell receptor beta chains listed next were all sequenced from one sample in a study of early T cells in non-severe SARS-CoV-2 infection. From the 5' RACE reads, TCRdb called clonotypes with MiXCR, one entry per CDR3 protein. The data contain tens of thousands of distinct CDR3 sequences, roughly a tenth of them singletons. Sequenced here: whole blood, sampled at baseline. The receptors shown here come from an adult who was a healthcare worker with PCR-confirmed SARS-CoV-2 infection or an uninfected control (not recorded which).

The CDR3 loop reads CASSRRDGDTQYF. CDR3 nucleotides: TGTGCCAGCAGCCGCCGGGATGGAGATACGCAGTATTTT. The rearrangement joins TRBV7-3 to TRBJ2-3, with D maybe TRBD2 (5 bases). This CDR3 is built from 13 residues. Deletions cut 5 bases from V and 5 bases from J, with 11 bases between. Germline V gives CDR1 SGHTA, CDR2 FQGTGA.

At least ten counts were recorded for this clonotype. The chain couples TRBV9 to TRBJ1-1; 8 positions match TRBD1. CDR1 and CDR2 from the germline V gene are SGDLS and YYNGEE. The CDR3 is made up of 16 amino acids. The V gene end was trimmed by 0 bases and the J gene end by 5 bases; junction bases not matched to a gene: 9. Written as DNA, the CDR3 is TGTGCCAGCAGCGTAGGCAACAGGGGGGTCGGTACTGAAGCTTTCTTT. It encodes CASSVGNRGVGTEAFF. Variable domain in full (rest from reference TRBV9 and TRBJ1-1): DSGVTQTPKHLITATGQRVTLRCSPRSGDLSVYWYQQSLDQGLQFLIQYYNGEERAKGNILERFSAQQFPDLHSELNLSSLELGDSALYFCASSVGNRGVGTEAFFGQGTRLTVV.

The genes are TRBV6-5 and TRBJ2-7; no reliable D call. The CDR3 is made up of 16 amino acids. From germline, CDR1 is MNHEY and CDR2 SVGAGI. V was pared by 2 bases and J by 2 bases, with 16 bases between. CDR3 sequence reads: CASSYVGHQAPYEQYF. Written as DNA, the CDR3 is TGTGCCAGCAGTTACGTAGGGCACCAAGCCCCCTACGAGCAGTACTTC.

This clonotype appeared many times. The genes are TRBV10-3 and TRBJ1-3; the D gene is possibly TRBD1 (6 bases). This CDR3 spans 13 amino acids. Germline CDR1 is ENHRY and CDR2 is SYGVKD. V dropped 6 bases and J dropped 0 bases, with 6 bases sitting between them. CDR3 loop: CAISRGSGNTIYF. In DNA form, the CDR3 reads TGTGCCATCAGCAGGGGCTCTGGAAACACCATATATTTT.

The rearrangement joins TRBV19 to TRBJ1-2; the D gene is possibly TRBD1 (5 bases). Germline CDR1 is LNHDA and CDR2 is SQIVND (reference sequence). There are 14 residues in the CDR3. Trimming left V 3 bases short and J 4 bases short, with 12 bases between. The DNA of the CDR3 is TGTGCCAGTAGTATGGGCAGGGTGATCTATGGCTACACCTTC. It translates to CASSMGRVIYGYTF. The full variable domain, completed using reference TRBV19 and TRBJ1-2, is DGGITQSPKYLFRKEGQNVTLSCEQNLNHDAMYWYRQDPGQGLRLIYYSQIVNDFQKGDIAEGYSVSREKKESFPLTVTSAQKNPTAFYLCASSMGRVIYGYTFGSGTRLTVV.

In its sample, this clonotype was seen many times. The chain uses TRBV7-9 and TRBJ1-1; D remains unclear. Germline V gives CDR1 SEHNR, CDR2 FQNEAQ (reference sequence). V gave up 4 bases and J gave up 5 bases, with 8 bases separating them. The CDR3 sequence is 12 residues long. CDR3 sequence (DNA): TGTGCCAGCAGCTCCCCGGTGACTGAAGCTTTCTTT. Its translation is CASSSPVTEAFF.

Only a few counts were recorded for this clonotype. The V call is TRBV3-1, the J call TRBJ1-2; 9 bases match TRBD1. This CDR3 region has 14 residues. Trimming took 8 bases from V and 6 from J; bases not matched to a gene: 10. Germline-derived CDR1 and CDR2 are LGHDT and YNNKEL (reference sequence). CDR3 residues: CASGNNRGQDGYTF. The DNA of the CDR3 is TGTGCCAGCGGAAACAACAGGGGGCAGGATGGCTACACCTTC.

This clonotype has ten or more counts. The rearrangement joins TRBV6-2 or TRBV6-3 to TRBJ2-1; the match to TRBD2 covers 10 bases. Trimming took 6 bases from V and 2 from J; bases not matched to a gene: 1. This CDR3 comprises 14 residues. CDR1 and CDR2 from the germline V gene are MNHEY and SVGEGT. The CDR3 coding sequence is TGTGCCAGCAGGAGCGGGGGGGCCTACAATGAGCAGTTCTTC. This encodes CASRSGGAYNEQFF.

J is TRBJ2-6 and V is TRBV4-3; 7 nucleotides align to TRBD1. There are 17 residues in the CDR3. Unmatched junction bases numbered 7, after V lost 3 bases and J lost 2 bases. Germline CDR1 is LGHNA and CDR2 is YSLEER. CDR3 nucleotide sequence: TGCGCCAGCAGCCAGAACCAGGGGGTGACTGGGGCCAACGTCCTGACTTTC. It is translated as CASSQNQGVTGANVLTF.

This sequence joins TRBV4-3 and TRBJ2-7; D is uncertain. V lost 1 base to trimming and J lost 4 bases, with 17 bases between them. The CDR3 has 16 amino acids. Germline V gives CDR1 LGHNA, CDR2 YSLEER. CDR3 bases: TGCGCCAGCAGCCAAGGTCTCAGTACAGAAAGGTACGAGCAGTACTTC. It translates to CASSQGLSTERYEQYF.

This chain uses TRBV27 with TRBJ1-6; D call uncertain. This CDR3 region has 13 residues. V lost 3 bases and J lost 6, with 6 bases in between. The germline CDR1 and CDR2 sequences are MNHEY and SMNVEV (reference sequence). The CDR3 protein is CASSLRTNSPLHF. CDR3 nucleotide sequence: TGTGCCAGCAGTTTGAGGACTAATTCACCCCTCCACTTT.

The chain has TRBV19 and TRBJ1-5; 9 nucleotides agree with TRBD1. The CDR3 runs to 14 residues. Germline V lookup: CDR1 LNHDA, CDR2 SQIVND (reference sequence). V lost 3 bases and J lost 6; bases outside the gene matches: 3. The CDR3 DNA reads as TGTGCCAGTAGTATTACAGGGGGCGGTCAGCCCCAGCATTTT. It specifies CASSITGGGQPQHF.

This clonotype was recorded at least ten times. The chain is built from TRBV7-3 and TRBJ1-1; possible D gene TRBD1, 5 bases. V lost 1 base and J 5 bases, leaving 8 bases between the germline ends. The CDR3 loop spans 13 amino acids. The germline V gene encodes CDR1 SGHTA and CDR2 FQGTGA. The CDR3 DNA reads TGTGCCAGCAGCTTAAGCTCAGGGACTGAAGCTTTCTTT. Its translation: CASSLSSGTEAFF.

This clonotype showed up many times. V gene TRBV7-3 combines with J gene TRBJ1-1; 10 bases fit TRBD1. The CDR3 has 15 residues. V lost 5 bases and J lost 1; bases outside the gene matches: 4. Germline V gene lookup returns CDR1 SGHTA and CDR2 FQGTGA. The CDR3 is CASSPRTGGNTEAFF. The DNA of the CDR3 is TGTGCCAGCAGCCCGCGGACAGGGGGGAACACTGAAGCTTTCTTT.

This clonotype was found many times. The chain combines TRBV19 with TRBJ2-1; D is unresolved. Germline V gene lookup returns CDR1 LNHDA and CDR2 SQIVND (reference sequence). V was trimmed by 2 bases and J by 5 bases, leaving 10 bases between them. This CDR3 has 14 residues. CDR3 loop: CASSISTADNEQFF. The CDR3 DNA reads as TGTGCCAGTAGTATAAGTACGGCCGACAATGAGCAGTTCTTC.